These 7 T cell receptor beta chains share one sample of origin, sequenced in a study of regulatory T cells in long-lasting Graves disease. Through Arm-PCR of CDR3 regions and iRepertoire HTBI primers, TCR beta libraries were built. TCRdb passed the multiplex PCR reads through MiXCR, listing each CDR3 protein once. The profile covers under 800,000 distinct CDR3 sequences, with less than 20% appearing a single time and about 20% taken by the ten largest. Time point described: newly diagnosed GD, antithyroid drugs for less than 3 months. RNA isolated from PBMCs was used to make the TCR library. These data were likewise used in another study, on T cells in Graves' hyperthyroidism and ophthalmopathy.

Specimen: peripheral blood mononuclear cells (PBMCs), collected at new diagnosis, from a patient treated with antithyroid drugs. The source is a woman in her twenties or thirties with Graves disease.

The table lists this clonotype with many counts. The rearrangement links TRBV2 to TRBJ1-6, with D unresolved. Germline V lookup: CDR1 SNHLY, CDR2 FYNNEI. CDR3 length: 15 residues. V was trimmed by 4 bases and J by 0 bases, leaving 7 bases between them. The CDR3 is CASSGRGSYNSPLHF. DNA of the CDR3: TGTGCCAGCAGTGGGCGTGGCTCCTATAATTCACCCCTCCACTTT.

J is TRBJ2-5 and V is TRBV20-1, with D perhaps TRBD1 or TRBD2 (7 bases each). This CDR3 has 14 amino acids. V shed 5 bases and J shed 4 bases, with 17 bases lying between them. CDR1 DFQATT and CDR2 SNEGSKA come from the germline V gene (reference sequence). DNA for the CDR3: TGCAGTGCTCAAATTGACAGGGAGGGAGAGACCCAGTACTTC. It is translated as CSAQIDREGETQYF.

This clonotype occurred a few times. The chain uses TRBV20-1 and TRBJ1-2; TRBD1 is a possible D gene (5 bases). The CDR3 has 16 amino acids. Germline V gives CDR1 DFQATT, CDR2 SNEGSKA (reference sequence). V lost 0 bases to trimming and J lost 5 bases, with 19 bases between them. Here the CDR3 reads CSARDGRGGALYGYTF. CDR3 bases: TGCAGTGCTAGAGATGGCCGCGGGGGTGCTTTGTATGGCTACACCTTC.

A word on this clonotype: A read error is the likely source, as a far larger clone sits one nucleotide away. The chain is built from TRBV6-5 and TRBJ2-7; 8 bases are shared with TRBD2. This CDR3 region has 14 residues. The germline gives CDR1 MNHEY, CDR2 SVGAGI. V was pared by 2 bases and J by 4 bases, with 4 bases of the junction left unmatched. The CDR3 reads CASSYGASGYEQYF. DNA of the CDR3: TGTGCCAGCAGTTACGGGGCTAGCGGGTACGAGCAGTACTTC.

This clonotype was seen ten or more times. CDR3 nucleotides: TGCAGTGCTAGCGCGGAAGGGTGGTACGAGCAGTACTTC. This codes for CSASAEGWYEQYF. J is TRBJ2-7 and V is TRBV20-1, with D unresolved. This CDR3 region has 13 residues. The germline CDR1 and CDR2 sequences are DFQATT and SNEGSKA (reference sequence). The V gene lost 3 bases and the J gene lost 4 bases, with 13 bases spanning the gap.

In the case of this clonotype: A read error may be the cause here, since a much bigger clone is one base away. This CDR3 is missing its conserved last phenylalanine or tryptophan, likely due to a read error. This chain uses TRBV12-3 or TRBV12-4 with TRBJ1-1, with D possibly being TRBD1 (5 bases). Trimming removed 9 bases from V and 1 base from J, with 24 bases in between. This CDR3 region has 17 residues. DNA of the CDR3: TGTGCCAGGGTCGGGGGGTGGTCGCTCCTTGGGAACACTGAAGCTTTCTCT. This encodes CARVGGWSLLGNTEAFS.

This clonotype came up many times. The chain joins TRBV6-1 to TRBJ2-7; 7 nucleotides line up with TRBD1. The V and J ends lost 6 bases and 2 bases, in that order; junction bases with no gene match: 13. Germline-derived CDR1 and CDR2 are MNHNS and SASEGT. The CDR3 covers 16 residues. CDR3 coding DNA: TGTGCCAGCAGGCTAACAGGGGTCCCTGGGCCCTACGAGCAGTACTTC. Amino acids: CASRLTGVPGPYEQYF.